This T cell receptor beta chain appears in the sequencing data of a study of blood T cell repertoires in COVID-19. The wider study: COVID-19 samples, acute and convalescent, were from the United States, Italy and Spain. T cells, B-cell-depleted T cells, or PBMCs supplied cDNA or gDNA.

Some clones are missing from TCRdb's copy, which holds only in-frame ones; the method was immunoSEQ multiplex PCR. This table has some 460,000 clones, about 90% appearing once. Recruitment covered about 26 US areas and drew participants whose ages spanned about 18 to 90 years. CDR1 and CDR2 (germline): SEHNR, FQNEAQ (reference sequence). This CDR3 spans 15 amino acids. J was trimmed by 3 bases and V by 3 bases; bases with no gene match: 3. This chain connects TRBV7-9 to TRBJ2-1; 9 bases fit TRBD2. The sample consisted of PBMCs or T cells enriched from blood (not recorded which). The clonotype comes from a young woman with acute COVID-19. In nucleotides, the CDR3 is TGTGCCAGCAGCTTCGTAGCGGGGGACTACAATGAGCAGTTCTTC. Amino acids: CASSFVAGDYNEQFF.